Below are 9 T cell receptor beta chains sequenced from a single sample in a study of blood T cell repertoires in COVID-19. The method was immunoSEQ multiplex PCR; TCRdb's version includes in-frame clones alone and lacks a portion of them. The data hold under 200,000 clones, with around 83% observed a single time. Sequencing was carried out using peripheral blood. The receptor source for this set is a human donor in a cohort sampled during active COVID-19.

The chain is built from TRBV3-1 (or the pseudogene TRBV3-2) and TRBJ1-2; no definite D call. Germline V gene data show CDR1 as LGHDT and CDR2 as YNNKEL (reference sequence). CDR3 length equals 14 residues. The V end was cut by 1 base, the J end by 5 bases, with 11 bases between. This CDR3 is CASSQGGTPYGYTF. The CDR3 coding sequence is TGTGCCAGCAGCCAAGGAGGTACTCCTTATGGCTACACCTTC.

The chain has TRBV15 and TRBJ2-1; TRBD2 aligns across 11 bases. V gave up 0 bases and J gave up 4 bases; unmatched junction bases: 11. CDR1 is LNHNV and CDR2 is YYDKDF in the germline V gene (reference sequence). The CDR3 runs to 19 residues. CDR3 in amino acids: CATSRDPLASGRRYNEQFF. DNA for the CDR3: TGTGCCACCAGCAGAGATCCGTTGGCTAGCGGGAGGCGTTACAATGAGCAGTTCTTC.

This rearrangement joins TRBV5-4 to TRBJ2-5, with TRBD1 matching 10 bases. There are 15 residues in the CDR3. The J segment lost 4 bases and the V segment lost 3 bases, leaving 6 bases of the junction unmatched. CDR1 SGHNT and CDR2 YYREEE come from the germline V gene (reference sequence). The CDR3 DNA sequence: TGTGCCAGCAGCTCAGACAGGGGGCGCAGAGAGACCCAGTACTTC. Amino acid sequence: CASSSDRGRRETQYF.

With regard to this clone: An end of the junction differs from the germline gene, which may be a read error. The chain carries TRBV7-3 and TRBJ1-1; D is perhaps TRBD1 (6 bases). Germline V lookup: CDR1 SGHTA, CDR2 FQGTGA. The CDR3 loop spans 15 amino acids. The CDR3 loop reads CASSPITGLNSEAFF. The CDR3 bases are TGTGCCAGCAGCCCGATTACAGGGTTGAACAGTGAAGCTTTCTTT.

The chain recombines TRBV6-2 or TRBV6-3 with TRBJ2-1; TRBD2 matches at 9 bases. The CDR3 length is 17 residues. Trimming removed 0 bases from V and 4 bases from J; junction bases left unmatched: 7. Germline lookup yields CDR1 MNHEY and CDR2 SVGEGT. The CDR3 loop reads CASSYSPAGGLYNEQFF. The CDR3 nucleotides are TGTGCCAGCAGTTACTCCCCAGCGGGGGGCCTATACAATGAGCAGTTCTTC.

The CDR3 sequence: CASSLRDRGNEQFF. The CDR3 nucleotides read TGTGCCAGCAGCTTAAGGGACAGGGGCAATGAGCAGTTCTTC. The chain uses TRBV7-3 and TRBJ2-1; 10 bases map to TRBD1. The V gene's germline CDR1 is SGHTA and CDR2 FQGTGA. The V segment lost 1 base and the J segment 6 bases; nucleotides outside the gene matches: 0. This CDR3 has 14 residues.

The rearrangement uses TRBV5-3 and TRBJ1-5, with D perhaps TRBD1 (6 bases). TRBV5-3 is an open reading frame, and its role is uncertain. The CDR3 consists of 15 residues. Between the trimmed V and J ends, which lost 0 bases and 1 base, there was a span of 8 bases. This chain's CDR3 is CARSLVGQSNQPQHF. The DNA of the CDR3 is TGTGCCAGAAGCTTGGTCGGACAGAGCAATCAGCCCCAGCATTTT.

The chain uses TRBV24-1 and TRBJ2-1, with D maybe TRBD1 (6 bases). V lost 2 bases and J lost 8, with 9 bases in between. Germline assignment: CDR1 KGHDR and CDR2 SFDVKD. CDR3 length equals 13 residues. In DNA, the CDR3 is TGTGCCACCAGTGATTCAGGGGAATATGAGCAGTTCTTC. Translation: CATSDSGEYEQFF.

The chain uses TRBV14 and TRBJ2-7; 11 nucleotides match TRBD2. V dropped 1 base and J dropped 1; count of bases not matched to a gene: 3. Germline V CDR1 and CDR2: SGHDN, FVKESK. This CDR3 comprises 16 residues. The CDR3 nucleotides read TGTGCCAGCAGCCAAGGGACTAGCGGGCTTTCCTACGAGCAGTACTTC. As protein: CASSQGTSGLSYEQYF.